The 19 T cell receptor beta chains reported below all come from one sample, sequenced in a study of human T cells and chemical hapten exposure. Regarding time point: pre-sensitization, week 0. The treatment is: therapeutic diphenylcyclopropenone sensitization with weekly scalp DPC. TCRdb reanalysed the RACE reads using MiXCR and keeps one entry per CDR3 protein. Found here are about 300,000 distinct CDR3 sequences, around 5% of them singletons; the top ten hold over 7%. This specimen consisted of whole blood, obtained in connection with sensitization to the hapten diphenylcyclopropenone (DPC). All receptors come from a woman aged 18 to 35 with alopecia areata. Some clones in this sample may be carry-over from other donors' samples.

The chain employs TRBV11-1 and TRBJ2-7; D is possibly TRBD2 (7 bases). Germline V CDR1 and CDR2: SGHAT, FQDESV (reference sequence). CDR3 length equals 16 residues. Trimming shortened V by 5 bases and J by 5 bases, and 22 bases separated the two germline ends. CDR3 nucleotides: TGTGCCAGCAGCCCCGGACTAACCAGGGGAGGGAACGAGCAGTACTTC. Amino acid sequence: CASSPGLTRGGNEQYF.

Ten or more counts support this clonotype. V is TRBV29-1 and J is TRBJ2-7; TRBD1 agrees at 9 bases. The germline V gene has CDR1 SQVTM and CDR2 ANQGSEA. After removal of 4 bases from V and 4 bases from J, the junction contained 8 bases not matched to a gene. The CDR3 consists of 14 residues. Here the CDR3 DNA reads TGCAGCGTTGCGGGACAGGGAGAAGGGTACGAGCAGTACTTC. Its protein product is CSVAGQGEGYEQYF.

V is TRBV5-1 and J is TRBJ1-5; D unresolved. Trimming removed 4 bases at V and 2 bases at J, with 13 bases between. This CDR3 has 15 amino acids. CDR1 is SGHRS and CDR2 is YFSETQ in the germline V gene. CDR3 sequence reads: CASSPEGNGNQPQHF. CDR3 DNA sequence: TGCGCCAGCAGCCCCGAAGGTAATGGCAATCAGCCCCAGCATTTT.

This clonotype was recorded many times. CDR3 bases: TGTGCCAGCAGTTTCTTCCCTACGGATACGCAGTATTTT. As protein: CASSFFPTDTQYF. The chain employs TRBV6-2 or TRBV6-3 and TRBJ2-3, with D hard to call. With 4 bases removed from V and 6 bases from J, the gap between germline ends came to 11 bases. Germline lookup yields CDR1 MNHEY and CDR2 SVGEGT. This CDR3 has 13 amino acids.

This clonotype has a count of ten or more. J is TRBJ2-1 and V is TRBV6-5; D is possibly TRBD1 or TRBD2 (5 bases each). Germline lookup yields CDR1 MNHEY and CDR2 SVGAGI. This CDR3 comprises 12 residues. The ends were cut back, 7 bases at V and 6 bases at J, with 10 bases in the middle. The CDR3 sequence is CASTGTLNEQFF. The CDR3 nucleotides read TGTGCCAGCACCGGGACCCTCAATGAGCAGTTCTTC.

The sample holds a few counts of this clonotype. The V gene is TRBV6-1, the J gene TRBJ1-5; tentative D call: TRBD1 (6 bases). The CDR3 loop spans 15 amino acids. Deletions cut 0 bases from V and 5 bases from J, with 11 bases between. Germline CDR1 reads MNHNS; CDR2 reads SASEGT. CDR3 residues: CASSEAAGAHQPQHF. The CDR3 DNA is TGTGCCAGCAGTGAAGCGGCAGGGGCTCATCAGCCCCAGCATTTT.

This clonotype was found many times. This chain joins TRBV6-5 and TRBJ2-3; D not resolved. The germline V gene encodes CDR1 MNHEY and CDR2 SVGAGI. This CDR3 is 16 amino acids long. Trimming took 5 bases from V and 0 from J, leaving 15 bases between them. The CDR3 sequence: CASSPVVLVSTDTQYF. The CDR3 nucleotides are TGTGCCAGCAGTCCAGTGGTCCTGGTTAGCACAGATACGCAGTATTTT.

This clonotype was detected ten times or more. The rearrangement links TRBV29-1 to TRBJ1-1; D gene unclear. V shed 0 bases and J shed 5 bases, with 7 bases lying between them. The germline V gene encodes CDR1 SQVTM and CDR2 ANQGSEA. There are 12 residues in the CDR3. The CDR3 here is CSVEDLGTEAFF. Here the CDR3 DNA reads TGCAGCGTTGAAGATCTAGGTACTGAAGCTTTCTTT.

This clonotype has a count of ten or more. The gene calls are TRBV27 and TRBJ2-3; either TRBD1 or TRBD2 may fit D (6 bases each). V lost 4 bases to trimming and J lost 1 base, with 18 bases between them. From germline, CDR1 is MNHEY and CDR2 SMNVEV (reference sequence). The CDR3 runs to 17 residues. CDR3 sequence (DNA): TGTGCCAGCAGTTCAATCTCTAGGGGGGCGGGCACAGATACGCAGTATTTT. Its protein is CASSSISRGAGTDTQYF.

This chain joins TRBV7-2 and TRBJ2-2, with D uncertain. CDR1 is SGHTA and CDR2 is FQGNSA in the germline V gene. The ends were cut back, 2 bases at V and 8 bases at J, with 15 bases in the middle. CDR3 length: 15 residues. CDR3: CASSLSLRATGELFF. DNA of the CDR3: TGTGCCAGCAGCTTAAGTCTCCGGGCAACTGGGGAGCTGTTTTTT.

In its sample, this clonotype was seen a few times. The rearrangement joins TRBV6-5 to TRBJ2-3; D remains ambiguous. The CDR3 totals 15 residues. CDR1 and CDR2 (germline): MNHEY, SVGAGI. The V end was cut by 0 bases, the J end by 3 bases, with 10 bases between. CDR3 in DNA: TGTGCCAGCAGTTACTCGATCAGCCTAACAGATACGCAGTATTTT. Protein: CASSYSISLTDTQYF.

This clonotype was counted ten times or more. This chain links TRBV10-3 with TRBJ1-1; no reliable D call. V was shortened by 6 bases and J by 5 bases, with 13 bases between the two germline ends. The germline V gene encodes CDR1 ENHRY and CDR2 SYGVKD. The CDR3 covers 13 residues. The CDR3, as DNA: TGTGCCATCAGCAAGCCCGAAGAAACTGAAGCTTTCTTT. This gives the protein CAISKPEETEAFF.

The rearrangement uses TRBV6-5 and TRBJ1-6; the match to TRBD1 covers 8 bases. The CDR3 has 15 amino acids. The germline CDR1 and CDR2 sequences are MNHEY and SVGAGI. V lost 6 bases, J lost 3 bases, and 4 bases stayed unmatched. The CDR3 loop reads CASSRTGGYNSPLHF. CDR3 in DNA: TGTGCCAGCAGCCGAACAGGGGGCTATAATTCACCCCTCCACTTT.

This clonotype was counted ten times or more. The rearrangement uses TRBV5-1 and TRBJ2-3; D may correspond to TRBD1 or TRBD2 (5 bases each). Trimming pared 8 bases from V and 6 bases from J, leaving 16 bases between. CDR3 length: 13 residues. CDR1 SGHRS and CDR2 YFSETQ come from the germline V gene. The CDR3 DNA sequence: TGCGCCAGTTCGACCGGGGACCTCGATACGCAGTATTTT. Translation: CASSTGDLDTQYF.

This clonotype was counted ten times or more. The chain combines TRBV27 with TRBJ2-6; no firm D call. This CDR3 has 13 residues. Deletions cut 2 bases from V and 4 bases from J, with 3 bases between. Germline V gene lookup returns CDR1 MNHEY and CDR2 SMNVEV (reference sequence). The CDR3 DNA reads TGTGCCAGCAGTTTAAGAGGGGCCAACGTCCTGACTTTC. Translation gives CASSLRGANVLTF. Drawing the rest from reference TRBV27 and TRBJ2-6, the complete variable domain is EAQVTQNPRYLITVTGKKLTVTCSQNMNHEYMSWYRQDPGLGLRQIYYSMNVEVTDKGDVPEGYKVSRKEKRNFPLILESPSPNQTSLYFCASSLRGANVLTFGAGSRLTVL.

In this sample, this clonotype turned up many times. The chain joins TRBV20-1 to TRBJ1-5; D is uncertain. Trimming took 5 bases from V and 3 from J, leaving 11 bases between them. This CDR3 is 13 amino acids long. The germline CDR1 and CDR2 sequences are DFQATT and SNEGSKA (reference sequence). The CDR3, as DNA: TGCAGTGCTTCCCCAGGAGCCAATCAGCCCCAGCATTTT. Residues: CSASPGANQPQHF.

This clonotype was seen ten or more times. One end of the junction is discordant with germline, which a read error may explain. V usage is TRBV20-1 and J usage is TRBJ1-4, with 7 positions matching TRBD1. CDR3 length equals 12 residues. Germline CDR1 DFQATT, CDR2 SNEGSKA (reference sequence). CDR3 region: CSARDGDRPTVF. CDR3 sequence (DNA): TGCAGTGCTAGAGATGGGGACAGACCGACGGTTTTT.

Worth noting for this clonotype: This may be a read error, as it is one base from a much larger clone. The chain combines TRBV7-8 with TRBJ1-1, with D uncertain. This CDR3 is 14 amino acids long. Trimming removed 5 bases at V and 4 bases at J, with 14 bases between. Germline V gene data show CDR1 as SGHVS and CDR2 as FQNEAQ. The CDR3 spells CASSRLGVITEAFF. The CDR3 nucleotides read TGTGCCAGCAGCCGTCTAGGCGTGATCACTGAAGCTTTCTTT.

This clonotype was picked up a small number of times. The rearrangement links TRBV5-1 to TRBJ2-2; 8 nucleotides align to TRBD1. Germline CDR1 is SGHRS and CDR2 is YFSETQ. The V and J ends lost 4 bases and 5 bases, in that order; junction bases with no gene match: 13. This CDR3 has 17 amino acids. CDR3: CASSVTGTGSNTGELFF. The CDR3 coding sequence is TGCGCCAGCAGCGTAACCGGGACAGGAAGCAATACCGGGGAGCTGTTTTTT.